This TCR beta chain was observed in a study of Graves' ophthalmopathy and Graves' hyperthyroidism. Findings of the study overall: Also, most clonotypes expanded in the thyroid above 0.001 frequency appeared in blood.

RNA served as the template for amplifying TCR beta CDR3 regions. Second-round multiplex PCR came after a first-round RT-PCR that employed HTBI primers. MiXCR was run by TCRdb on the multiplex PCR reads, yielding one entry per CDR3 protein. The table has some 160,000 distinct CDR3 sequences, under 45% seen once. On this clonotype itself: Its antigen remains unidentified.

The TCR sequence derives from a man under 40 with Graves' ophthalmopathy. The sequenced material came from peripheral blood.

For the CDR3, the DNA is TGTGCCAGCAGCCTTGGGCGGGAGGGGTTTTACGAGCAGTACTTC. Translating gives CASSLGREGFYEQYF. This rearrangement joins TRBV7-3 to TRBJ2-5; TRBD2 matches at 9 bases. The DNA end is more similar to TRBJ2-7, so the J call may be wrong. The CDR3 consists of 15 residues. Germline CDR1 and CDR2: SGHTA and FQGTGA.